What follows are 17 T cell receptor beta chains derived from one specimen sequenced in a study of shared clonotypes between healthy human individuals. Sequencing used immunoSEQ multiplex PCR; TCRdb keeps in-frame clones, though not all of them. This sample has fewer than 1.6 million clones; approximately 98.5% occur once, and the top ten carry about 0.4%. Sequencing used naive CD4+ T cells sorted from blood. Subset denoted: CD45RA+ positively selected. Source of these receptors: a man between 25 and 39 years old in good health.

The chain couples TRBV18 to TRBJ2-7; 8 bases agree with TRBD2. CDR1 is KGHSH and CDR2 is LQKENI in the germline V gene. The CDR3 extends over 17 amino acids. V dropped 2 bases and J dropped 5; count of bases not matched to a gene: 14. The CDR3 bases are TGTGCCAGCTCACCAGTCGCTGGGGCTAGCGGGTTGCACGAGCAGTACTTC. Encoded protein: CASSPVAGASGLHEQYF.

This chain joins TRBV28 and TRBJ2-7, with 7 bases fitting TRBD2. The V and J ends lost 2 bases and 0 bases, in that order; junction bases with no gene match: 1. The germline V gene encodes CDR1 MDHEN and CDR2 SYDVKM. The CDR3 consists of 14 residues. CDR3 amino acids: CASSLRTSSYEQYF. The CDR3 DNA reads as TGTGCCAGCAGTTTAAGGACTAGCTCCTACGAGCAGTACTTC.

In DNA, the CDR3 is TGTGCCAGCTCACCACGGACTAGCGGGAACTCCTACGAGCAGTACTTC. This gives the protein CASSPRTSGNSYEQYF. V and J are TRBV18 and TRBJ2-7; 12 bases fit TRBD2. This CDR3 has 16 residues. Germline values: CDR1 KGHSH, CDR2 LQKENI. J was trimmed by 0 bases and V by 1 base; bases with no gene match: 1.

The chain carries TRBV11-2 and TRBJ2-7; possible D gene TRBD2, 6 bases. The V gene's germline CDR1 is SGHAT and CDR2 FQNNGV. The CDR3 is 17 residues long. Trimming shortened V by 1 base and J by 4 bases, and 20 bases separated the two germline ends. CDR3 coding DNA: TGTGCCAGCAGCTTAGGGGGGACTGGAGGGCTCTATTACGAGCAGTACTTC. Its protein is CASSLGGTGGLYYEQYF.

The chain is built from TRBV18 and TRBJ2-7; the D is unclear. The CDR3 totals 15 residues. Germline V gene sequence: CDR1 KGHSH, CDR2 LQKENI. V lost 3 bases to trimming and J lost 0 bases, with 12 bases between them. CDR3 DNA sequence: TGTGCCAGCTCACCCCCAGGTTGGGGCTCCTACGAGCAGTACTTC. It translates to CASSPPGWGSYEQYF. Using reference TRBV18 and TRBJ2-7 for the parts outside the CDR3, the full variable domain is NAGVMQNPRHLVRRRGQEARLRCSPMKGHSHVYWYRQLPEEGLKFMVYLQKENIIDESGMPKERFSAEFPKEGPSILRIQQVVRGDSAAYFCASSPPGWGSYEQYFGPGTRLTVT.

V and J are TRBV6-5 and TRBJ1-5; unclear D gene. The CDR3 covers 16 residues. V was shortened by 4 bases and J by 6 bases, with 19 bases between the two germline ends. CDR1 MNHEY and CDR2 SVGAGI come from the germline V gene. The chain's CDR3 is CASSSLPGGTSQPQHF. The DNA of the CDR3 is TGTGCCAGCAGTTCGCTACCTGGCGGCACTAGTCAGCCCCAGCATTTT.

The chain is built from TRBV29-1 and TRBJ2-3; TRBD2 aligns across 8 bases. CDR1 and CDR2 from the germline V gene are SQVTM and ANQGSEA. Trimming took 6 bases from V and 2 from J; bases not matched to a gene: 7. This CDR3 contains 14 residues. Here the CDR3 reads CSVLKAGVTDTQYF. The CDR3 nucleotides are TGCAGCGTACTAAAAGCGGGAGTCACAGATACGCAGTATTTT.

The J gene is TRBJ2-7, the V gene TRBV6-5, with 8 positions matching TRBD1. Looked up from germline, CDR1 is MNHEY and CDR2 is SVGAGI. V shed 7 bases, J shed 4 bases, and the junction held 3 bases outside the gene matches. This CDR3 has 12 amino acids. The CDR3 region is CASTDRAYEQYF. The CDR3 nucleotides read TGTGCCAGCACGGACAGGGCGTACGAGCAGTACTTC.

J is TRBJ1-1 and V is TRBV10-3; no clear D gene. CDR3 length: 16 amino acids. The V and J ends lost 0 bases and 0 bases respectively, with 11 bases between them. Germline lookup yields CDR1 ENHRY and CDR2 SYGVKD. The CDR3 region is CAISESFGGVNTEAFF. The CDR3 coding sequence is TGTGCCATCAGTGAGTCCTTTGGTGGGGTGAACACTGAAGCTTTCTTT.

The V and J genes are TRBV9 and TRBJ2-7; D might be TRBD1 (5 bases). Germline V gene lookup returns CDR1 SGDLS and CDR2 YYNGEE. This CDR3 has 13 amino acids. V dropped 4 bases and J dropped 3 bases, with 11 bases sitting between them. CDR3 DNA: TGTGCCAGCAGCCCTCGACAGAACTACGAGCAGTACTTC. Translation: CASSPRQNYEQYF.

The gene calls are TRBV28 and TRBJ1-3, with TRBD1 as a possible D gene (5 bases). Trimming took 6 bases from V and 8 from J, leaving 8 bases between them. The CDR3 covers 11 residues. In germline, CDR1 is MDHEN, CDR2 SYDVKM. The CDR3 region is CASSQGDTIYF. CDR3 DNA: TGTGCCAGCAGCCAGGGAGACACCATATATTTT. Using reference TRBV28 and TRBJ1-3 for the parts outside the CDR3, the full variable domain is DVKVTQSSRYLVKRTGEKVFLECVQDMDHENMFWYRQDPGLGLRLIYFSYDVKMKEKGDIPEGYSVSREKKERFSLILESASTNQTSMYLCASSQGDTIYFGEGSWLTVV.

This rearrangement joins TRBV7-9 to TRBJ1-2; D is ambiguous. The V end was cut by 2 bases, the J end by 2 bases, with 21 bases between. The V gene's germline CDR1 is SEHNR and CDR2 FQNEAQ (reference sequence). This CDR3 is 18 amino acids long. CDR3 sequence: CASSLSIAAKVQNYGYTF. The DNA of the CDR3 is TGTGCCAGCAGCTTATCCATCGCGGCCAAGGTCCAAAACTATGGCTACACCTTC.

The chain uses TRBV19 and TRBJ1-5; D ambiguous. The CDR3 consists of 16 residues. With 4 bases removed from V and 0 bases from J, the gap between germline ends came to 13 bases. Germline V gene lookup returns CDR1 LNHDA and CDR2 SQIVND (reference sequence). The CDR3 sequence is CASSKETGYSNQPQHF. Here the CDR3 DNA reads TGTGCCAGTAGTAAGGAGACGGGCTATAGCAATCAGCCCCAGCATTTT.

The chain links TRBV29-1 to TRBJ2-5; possible D gene TRBD2, 6 bases. Germline lookup yields CDR1 SQVTM and CDR2 ANQGSEA. The germline V and J ends were trimmed by 8 bases and 1 base, with 11 bases remaining between them. This CDR3 region has 12 residues. The CDR3 nucleotides are TGCAGCATCTCCGGGGGCCAAGAGACCCAGTACTTC. This sequence encodes CSISGGQETQYF.

The V call is TRBV4-1, the J call TRBJ1-4; the D gene is possibly TRBD1 (6 bases). The germline V gene encodes CDR1 MGHRA and CDR2 YSYEKL. With 1 base removed from V and 8 bases from J, the gap between germline ends came to 14 bases. This CDR3 comprises 15 residues. The DNA of the CDR3 is TGCGCCAGCAGCCAAGTCGCAGGGGCTGGGGAAAAACTGTTTTTT. Protein: CASSQVAGAGEKLFF.

The genes are TRBV28 and TRBJ2-7, with D hard to call. In germline, CDR1 is MDHEN, CDR2 SYDVKM. CDR3 length: 15 amino acids. Trimming took 3 bases from V and 3 from J, leaving 15 bases between them. The CDR3 nucleotides are TGTGCCAGCAGTTTTAGGTCTTCTCACCTCTACGAGCAGTACTTC. Translated: CASSFRSSHLYEQYF. The whole variable domain, filled in from reference TRBV28 and TRBJ2-7, reads DVKVTQSSRYLVKRTGEKVFLECVQDMDHENMFWYRQDPGLGLRLIYFSYDVKMKEKGDIPEGYSVSREKKERFSLILESASTNQTSMYLCASSFRSSHLYEQYFGPGTRLTVT.

A note on this clone: In the same sample, other DNA sequences code for this CDR3. The J gene is TRBJ1-1, the V gene TRBV6-5; D gene ambiguous. V was clipped by 2 bases and J by 0 bases, with 4 bases between them. This CDR3 has 13 amino acids. CDR1 is MNHEY and CDR2 is SVGAGI in the germline V gene. CDR3 sequence (DNA): TGTGCCAGCAGTTACCAGGTGAACACTGAAGCTTTCTTT. As protein: CASSYQVNTEAFF.